This TCR beta chain derives from a study of circulating and synovial CD4+ cells in juvenile arthritis. The repertoire was sequenced with immunoSEQ multiplex PCR; TCRdb's copy has only in-frame clones and lacks some. The sample gives roughly 14,000 clones, over 80% of which show up once; approximately 3.3% is in the top ten. As concerns this clone: Its antigen remains unknown.

V was clipped by 6 bases and J by 2 bases, with 11 bases between them. The CDR3 runs to 14 residues. Germline loops: CDR1 SGHTA, CDR2 FQGNSA. Study findings and constraints: Overlap with synovium rose as more T cells were sequenced. Compared with bulk blood, circulating pathogenic-like lymphocytes shared substantially more CDR3 sequences with synovial T cells. These repertoires were less diverse than bulk blood CD4 repertoires. CPL and bulk CD4 samples differed at least tenfold in T cell genomes.

The sample was CD4+ T cells from synovial fluid. J is TRBJ1-5 and V is TRBV7-2; tentative D call: TRBD1 (6 bases). This TCR was recovered from a human patient with juvenile idiopathic arthritis. Some clones in this sample may be carry-over from other donors' samples. The CDR3 DNA reads TGTGCCAGCAGAGAGGGGGGGGGCAATCAGCCCCAGCATTTT. Protein: CASREGGGNQPQHF.